This record looks at one T cell receptor (beta chain) sequence and its context. The sample is drawn from a study of OX40 agonist ivuxolimab in advanced cancers. Germline V gene sequence: CDR1 MNHEY, CDR2 SMNVEV (reference sequence). The CDR3 sequence is 16 residues long. Using immunoSEQ multiplex PCR, the repertoire was profiled, and TCRdb retains in-frame clones only, with some absent. The sample holds some 16,000 clones, roughly 90% seen once. The sequence derives from an adult with an advanced solid tumor such as melanoma, head and neck, liver or kidney cancer. The sample in question was CD4+ or CD8+ T cells sorted from blood, obtained in a trial of the OX40 agonist ivuxolimab. The chain has TRBV27 and TRBJ2-5; possibly TRBD2 for D (5 bases). TRBJ2-7 explains the end of the DNA better; the J call may be wrong. The CDR3 DNA is TGTGCCAGCAGTTTATCAGTGGACTCGGCGTCCTACGAGCAGTACTTC. Translation: CASSLSVDSASYEQYF.